This T cell receptor beta chain was recovered during a study of blood T cells in healthy people across ages. This CDR3 has 18 amino acids. Germline trimming cut 2 bases from V and 0 bases from J; bases unmatched to any gene: 7. Germline values: CDR1 SGHVS, CDR2 FQNEAQ. The second PCR ran roughly 7 to 11 cycles with a sample-barcoded 5' primer and J-beta primers. Via MiXCR, TCRdb re-called the 5' RACE reads, giving one row per CDR3 protein. Here the sample spans 590,000 or so distinct CDR3 sequences, under 30% being singletons. This clonotype was detected many times. This rearrangement joins TRBV7-8 to TRBJ2-3; the match to TRBD2 covers 11 bases. This TCR was sampled from a woman older than 75 in good health. Sequencing was performed on blood. The CDR3 DNA is TGTGCCAGCAGCTTAAGTAATAGCGGGGGGGCGAGCACAGATACGCAGTATTTT. Protein product: CASSLSNSGGASTDTQYF.